This T cell receptor beta chain originates from a study of human T cells and chemical hapten exposure. Study observations and caveats: As the donors had alopecia, their immune response may differ from healthy people's.

Time point: patch test 2, 6 weeks after DPC sensitization. Treatment described: therapeutic diphenylcyclopropenone sensitization with weekly scalp DPC. With respect to this clonotype: No antigen is known for it.

TCRdb called the RACE reads again in MiXCR, with one record for every CDR3 protein. The data hold 75,000 to 95,000 distinct CDR3 sequences, with 11% observed a single time. In germline, CDR1 is MGHDK, CDR2 SYGVNS. V lost 8 bases and J lost 1, with 14 bases in between. The CDR3 is 14 residues long. This specimen was whole blood, taken in connection with sensitization to the hapten diphenylcyclopropenone (DPC). This clonotype was sampled from a middle-aged man with alopecia areata. Some clones in this sample may be carry-over from other donors' samples. The gene calls are TRBV25-1 and TRBJ1-2, with D possibly being TRBD1 (5 bases). CDR3 DNA: TGTGCCAGCCCCCCGCGGGGCCTTAACTATGGCTACACCTTC. Protein product: CASPPRGLNYGYTF.